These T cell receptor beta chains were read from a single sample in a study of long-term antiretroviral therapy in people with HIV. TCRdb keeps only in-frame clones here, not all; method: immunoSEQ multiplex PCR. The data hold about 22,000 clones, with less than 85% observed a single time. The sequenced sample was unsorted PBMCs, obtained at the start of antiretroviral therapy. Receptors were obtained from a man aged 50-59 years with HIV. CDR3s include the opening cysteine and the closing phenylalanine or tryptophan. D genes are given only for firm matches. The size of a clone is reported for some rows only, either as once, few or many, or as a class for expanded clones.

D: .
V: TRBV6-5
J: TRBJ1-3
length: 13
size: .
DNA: TGTGCCAGCAGTTACTCTGGTGGAAACACCATATATTTT
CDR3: CASSYSGGNTIYF

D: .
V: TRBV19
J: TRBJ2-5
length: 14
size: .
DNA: TGTGCCAGTAGTATCGCCGGGGGCAGAGAGACCCAGTACTTC
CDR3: CASSIAGGRETQYF

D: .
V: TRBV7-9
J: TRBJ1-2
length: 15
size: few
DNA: TGTGCCAGCAGCTTAGGCGAGACAGACAACTATGGCTACACCTTC
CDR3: CASSLGETDNYGYTF

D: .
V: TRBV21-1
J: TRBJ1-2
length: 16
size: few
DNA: TGTGCCAGCAGCAAAGGCCCAGGGTACGCTAACTATGGCTACACCTTC
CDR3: CASSKGPGYANYGYTF

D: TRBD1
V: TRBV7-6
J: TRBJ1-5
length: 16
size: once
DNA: TGTGCCAGCAGCTTATATCCCGGACAGGGAACGCAGCCCCAGCATTTT
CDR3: CASSLYPGQGTQPQHF

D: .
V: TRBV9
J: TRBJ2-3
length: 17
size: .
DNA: TGTGCCAGCAGCCCCTCCCTGGGGAGAGCTAGCACAGATACGCAGTATTTT
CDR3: CASSPSLGRASTDTQYF

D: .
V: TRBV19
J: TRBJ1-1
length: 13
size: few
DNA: TGTGCCAGTAGTAAAGGGGGGGACACTGAAGCTTTCTTT
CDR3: CASSKGGDTEAFF

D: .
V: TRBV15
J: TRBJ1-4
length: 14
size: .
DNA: TGTGCCACCAGCAGTTGGGGCAGGAGTGAAAAACTGTTTTTT
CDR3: CATSSWGRSEKLFF

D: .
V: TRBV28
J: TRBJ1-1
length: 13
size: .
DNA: TGTGCCAGCAGTTTATCGGCAGGGGCTGAAGCTTTCTTT
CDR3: CASSLSAGAEAFF

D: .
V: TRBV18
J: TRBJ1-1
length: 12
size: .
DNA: TGTGCCAGCTCACCCTCTACAGGGGAAGCTTTCTTT
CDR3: CASSPSTGEAFF

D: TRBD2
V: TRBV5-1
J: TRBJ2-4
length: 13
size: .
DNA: TGCGCCAGCAGCTTGGTCGGGGGGAACATTCAGTACTTC
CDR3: CASSLVGGNIQYF

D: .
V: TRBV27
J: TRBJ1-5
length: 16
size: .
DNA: TGTGCCAGCAGTTTTATATGGGGTGGGGGCAATCAGCCCCAGCATTTT
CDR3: CASSFIWGGGNQPQHF

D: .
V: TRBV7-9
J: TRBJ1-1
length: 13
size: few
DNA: TGTGCCAGCAGCCGACAGGAGAACACTGAAGCTTTCTTT
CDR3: CASSRQENTEAFF

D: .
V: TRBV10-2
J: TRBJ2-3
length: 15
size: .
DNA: TGCGCCAGCAGCCACGTGACAGATAGCACAGATACGCAGTATTTT
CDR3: CASSHVTDSTDTQYF